This entry features one T cell receptor beta chain sequence. This clone was recorded only once. Its antigen is still unknown. No quality values exist for individual bases; no much larger clone is one base distant. The CDR3 runs 14 amino acids, cysteine and phenylalanine included. Only CDR3 DNA is held: 42 bases, read in frame from base 1. V and J are truncated by 8 bases and 7 bases respectively, leaving an intervening sequence of 24 bases. CDR1 is given as SQVTM and CDR2 as ANQGSEA, both from the germline V gene. TCRbeta CDR3 regions were amplified from genomic DNA using the immunoSEQ Assay, a bias-controlled multiplex PCR. For the original study's pipeline: The number of nucleated cells in each sample was estimated from the amplification of reference gene primers within the assay. Sequence reads were collapsed and filtered to measure the absolute abundance of every unique TCRbeta CDR3 rearrangement. Productive Simpson clonality was computed per sample as the square root of Simpson's diversity index over productive rearrangements. What TCRdb holds here is the immuneACCESS table cut down to in-frame rearrangements. Part of the clones is not present; checked against another copy, under half of the missing clones reflect an unresolved V gene, and the others are unexplained. That table supplies the V and J calls and clone size; D and trimming were determined from the DNA. This sample is represented by about 190,000 clones; 84% of them were singletons. 4.5% to 6% of the sample belongs to the ten largest clones.

This specimen belongs to a study of blood T cell repertoires in COVID-19 (TCRdb year 2020). Regarding the study in general: The collaborator samples originated in the United States, Italy and Spain and spanned the acute and convalescent phases of COVID-19. The material from the prospective study consisted of cDNA or gDNA derived from T cells, B-cell-depleted T cells, or PBMCs. HLA class I and class II types, where available, came from metadata supplied by the sample provider rather than from assay-based typing. The samples were drawn from two sources: the first 160 participants of the ongoing ImmuneRACE study, and 1,200 or so subjects contributed by 6 global collaborators. Subjects who had been exposed to COVID-19, were actively infected with it, or had recovered from it provided the deeply sampled blood TCRbeta repertoires that made up the dataset. A de-identified subject ID, COVID-19 status, age in years and sex were almost always included in the sample metadata. The repertoires were released in a freely available public database meant as a resource for research on the immune response to SARS-CoV-2.

General conclusions and limits of the study: How much clinical and demographic metadata was included differed by source and by participant, and the metadata was provided uncurated.

The collaborating institutions used their own protocols to collect whole blood in K2EDTA tubes. For TCRbeta analysis, collaborators shipped samples in one of three forms: frozen whole blood, isolated PBMCs, or DNA extracted from either of those sample types. This chain is built from TRBV29-1 and TRBJ2-7; TRBD1 is a possible D gene, resting on 7 matching bases. This receptor was obtained from a woman aged 70-85 years with active or convalescent COVID-19. The specimen was peripheral blood. The CDR3 region has the sequence CSFRGDRRGGEQYF. The sequence in DNA is TGCAGCTTCAGGGGGGATAGGCGGGGTGGTGAGCAGTACTTC.